The 26 T cell receptor beta chains below come from one sample, sequenced in a study of regulatory and conventional T cells in RAG deficiency. The sorted conventional CD4+ T cells were CD25-low and CD127-high, with genomic DNA sequenced. Assay: immunoSEQ multiplex PCR; the TCRdb copy retains only in-frame clones and omits some. The table lists about 34,000 clones, approximately 80% of them singletons, with around 3.4% in the top ten. This sample was shared with a second study, whose subject was regulatory T cells. That source reports: The primer mix had 52 TRBV and 13 TRBJ primers.

Sequencing used CD4+ effector T cells sorted from blood. The receptors shown here come from a human donor in good health.

The V gene is TRBV2, the J gene TRBJ2-5; D is perhaps TRBD2 (6 bases). The CDR3 consists of 13 residues. Germline CDR1 is SNHLY and CDR2 is FYNNEI. V shed 6 bases and J shed 1 base, with 9 bases lying between them. The CDR3 nucleotides are TGTGCCAGCAGCCGGGGACTCCAAGAGACCCAGTACTTC. It encodes CASSRGLQETQYF.

This sequence joins TRBV5-6 and TRBJ1-5, with TRBD1 matching over 7 bases. This CDR3 is 13 amino acids long. V lost 2 bases, J lost 5 bases, and 1 base stayed unmatched. Germline V gene data show CDR1 as SGHDT and CDR2 as YYEEEE. The CDR3 sequence: CASSLDRDQPQHF. The CDR3 coding sequence is TGTGCCAGCAGCTTAGACAGGGATCAGCCCCAGCATTTT.

The chain recombines TRBV6-1 with TRBJ1-1; D remains ambiguous. V was clipped by 5 bases and J by 8 bases, with 15 bases between them. Germline CDR1 MNHNS, CDR2 SASEGT. CDR3 size: 13 residues. The chain's CDR3 is CASSITVVREAFF. In DNA, the CDR3 is TGTGCCAGCAGTATCACCGTGGTAAGGGAAGCTTTCTTT.

The CDR3 protein is CASSFLGGLDGYTF. For the CDR3, the DNA is TGTGCCAGCAGCTTTCTTGGGGGCTTGGATGGCTACACCTTC. This sequence joins TRBV5-6 and TRBJ1-2, with D perhaps TRBD1 (6 bases). V was shortened by 2 bases and J by 6 bases, with 14 bases between the two germline ends. This CDR3 contains 14 residues. Germline CDR1 is SGHDT and CDR2 is YYEEEE.

This clone has only a few counts. The gene calls are TRBV2 and TRBJ2-2, with D hard to call. Trimming pared 4 bases from V and 6 bases from J, leaving 6 bases between. The CDR3 has 12 residues. CDR1 is SNHLY, CDR2 FYNNEI, per germline. Here the CDR3 reads CASSVRAGELFF. The CDR3 nucleotides read TGTGCCAGCAGTGTAAGGGCCGGGGAGCTGTTTTTT.

The chain recombines TRBV9 with TRBJ2-3, with D perhaps assigned TRBD1 or TRBD2 (6 bases each). Trimming took 4 bases from V and 3 from J, leaving 18 bases between them. Germline V gene lookup returns CDR1 SGDLS and CDR2 YYNGEE. This CDR3 contains 16 residues. CDR3 sequence reads: CASSKGGLSGTDTQYF. CDR3 sequence (DNA): TGTGCCAGCAGCAAAGGGGGGCTTTCCGGGACAGATACGCAGTATTTT.

The chain links TRBV6-5 to TRBJ1-1; weak D call: TRBD1 (5 bases). This CDR3 spans 15 amino acids. Germline assignment: CDR1 MNHEY and CDR2 SVGAGI. V lost 0 bases and J lost 1, with 9 bases in between. CDR3 amino acids: CASSYSLDRNTEAFF. CDR3 nucleotide sequence: TGTGCCAGCAGTTACTCTCTCGACAGGAACACTGAAGCTTTCTTT.

The CDR3 DNA follows: TGTGCCAGCAGTGACGCCTTTAGCGGGGGGGCCGATGAGCAGTTCTTC. It is translated as CASSDAFSGGADEQFF. The rearrangement links TRBV25-1 to TRBJ2-1, with 11 bases identical to TRBD2. Trimming at V came to 3 bases and at J to 8 bases, leaving 9 bases not matched to a gene. The CDR3 has 16 residues. Per germline, CDR1 MGHDK and CDR2 SYGVNS.

This clone was observed once. The genes are TRBV25-1 and TRBJ1-1, with D perhaps matching TRBD1 (5 bases). Per the germline V gene, CDR1 is MGHDK and CDR2 is SYGVNS. The CDR3 has 15 amino acids. V was clipped by 4 bases and J by 0 bases, with 12 bases between them. CDR3 in amino acids: CASSVMGRLNTEAFF. The DNA for the CDR3 is TGTGCCAGCAGTGTAATGGGACGGTTGAACACTGAAGCTTTCTTT. Full variable domain (rest looked up from reference TRBV25-1 and TRBJ1-1): EADIYQTPRYLVIGTGKKITLECSQTMGHDKMYWYQQDPGMELHLIHYSYGVNSTEKGDLSSESTVSRIRTEHFPLTLESARPSHTSQYLCASSVMGRLNTEAFFGQGTRLTVV.

The rearrangement links TRBV6-1 to TRBJ2-5, with 9 bases that match TRBD2. The CDR3 length is 15 residues. V trimming: 6 bases; J trimming: 7 bases; junction bases outside the gene matches: 12. The V gene's germline CDR1 is MNHNS and CDR2 SASEGT. Here the CDR3 reads CASSLQSSGVVTQYF. Here the CDR3 DNA reads TGTGCCAGCAGCCTTCAATCTAGCGGGGTTGTGACCCAGTACTTC.

The genes are TRBV25-1 and TRBJ2-2; 10 positions agree with TRBD1. Trimming removed 3 bases from V and 2 bases from J; junction bases left unmatched: 3. The germline CDR1 and CDR2 sequences are MGHDK and SYGVNS. The CDR3 totals 16 residues. The CDR3 reads CASSEWDRGNTGELFF. The CDR3 DNA is TGTGCCAGCAGTGAGTGGGACAGGGGTAACACCGGGGAGCTGTTTTTT.

The chain combines TRBV19 with TRBJ1-1; possibly TRBD1 for D (5 bases). The V gene's germline CDR1 is LNHDA and CDR2 SQIVND (reference sequence). With 10 bases removed from V and 0 bases from J, the gap between germline ends came to 9 bases. The CDR3 runs to 12 residues. The chain's CDR3 is CATTTVNTEAFF. The DNA for the CDR3 is TGTGCCACTACGACAGTGAACACTGAAGCTTTCTTT.

The chain carries TRBV18 and TRBJ2-3; the match to TRBD2 covers 12 bases. V lost 3 bases, J lost 2 bases, and 9 bases stayed unmatched. The germline CDR1 and CDR2 sequences are KGHSH and LQKENI. The length of the CDR3 is 18 residues. The CDR3 DNA is TGTGCCAGCTCACCCCTGGCTAGCGGGGGGGCTTACACAGATACGCAGTATTTT. Amino acids: CASSPLASGGAYTDTQYF.

CDR3 DNA sequence: TGTGCCTGGAGGGGAGGCAGGGAGAGAAACACCATATATTTT. Translation gives CAWRGGRERNTIYF. The chain has TRBV30 and TRBJ1-3; D might be TRBD1 (5 bases). Germline CDR1 is GTSNPN and CDR2 is SVGIG (reference sequence). The V end was cut by 3 bases, the J end by 5 bases, with 14 bases between. The CDR3 covers 14 residues.

This clone was found a few times. The CDR3 here is CAISDTTRNQPQHF. CDR3 nucleotides: TGTGCCATCAGTGATACGACACGTAATCAGCCCCAGCATTTT. This sequence joins TRBV10-3 and TRBJ1-5; D is uncertain. V shed 3 bases and J shed 4 bases, with 10 bases lying between them. Germline CDR1 reads ENHRY; CDR2 reads SYGVKD. The CDR3 covers 14 residues.

The chain has TRBV11-2 and TRBJ2-2, with 9 positions matching TRBD2. CDR3 length: 15 residues. Germline V CDR1 and CDR2: SGHAT, FQNNGV. Trimming took 5 bases from V and 6 from J; bases not matched to a gene: 7. CDR3: CASSMPGLASGELFF. As DNA, the CDR3 is TGTGCCAGCAGCATGCCGGGACTAGCCTCCGGGGAGCTGTTTTTT.

This clone occurred once. This chain joins TRBV25-1 and TRBJ1-1, with TRBD1 as a possible D gene (5 bases). Trimming left V 4 bases short and J 1 base short, with 7 bases between. The V gene's germline CDR1 is MGHDK and CDR2 SYGVNS. The CDR3 is 13 residues long. The CDR3 DNA sequence: TGTGCCAGCAGTGTACAGGAGAACACTGAAGCTTTCTTT. This codes for CASSVQENTEAFF.

The chain has TRBV19 and TRBJ1-2; the match to TRBD1 covers 10 bases. With V trimmed by 4 bases and J by 8 bases, 4 bases remained unmatched. Per the germline V gene, CDR1 is LNHDA and CDR2 is SQIVND (reference sequence). The CDR3 runs to 13 residues. CDR3 DNA sequence: TGTGCCAGTAGTAGACAGGGGGCGCGGGGCTACACCTTC. Translated: CASSRQGARGYTF.

V and J are TRBV2 and TRBJ2-7; D remains unclear. The CDR3 has 15 amino acids. Germline values: CDR1 SNHLY, CDR2 FYNNEI. V was trimmed by 5 bases and J by 3 bases, leaving 17 bases between them. CDR3 DNA: TGTGCCAGCAGTTCCCGATCAAACGGGCGCTACGAGCAGTACTTC. Its translation is CASSSRSNGRYEQYF.

The gene calls are TRBV9 and TRBJ2-5; D call uncertain. Germline CDR1 and CDR2: SGDLS and YYNGEE. V shed 4 bases and J shed 4 bases, with 11 bases lying between them. This CDR3 spans 13 amino acids. In nucleotides, the CDR3 is TGTGCCAGCAGCACACGGGCTGGAGAGACCCAGTACTTC. Translating it yields CASSTRAGETQYF.

The chain couples TRBV11-2 to TRBJ2-5, with D maybe TRBD2 (6 bases). V gave up 1 base and J gave up 10 bases, with 10 bases separating them. Germline lookup yields CDR1 SGHAT and CDR2 FQNNGV. This CDR3 is 12 amino acids long. CDR3 DNA: TGTGCCAGCAGCTTAGGGCAGGAGGGCCAGTACTTC. Translating gives CASSLGQEGQYF. Based on the CDR3 plus reference TRBV11-2 and TRBJ2-5, the full variable domain is EAGVAQSPRYKIIEKRQSVAFWCNPISGHATLYWYQQILGQGPKLLIQFQNNGVVDDSQLPKDRFSAERLKGVDSTLKIQPAKLEDSAVYLCASSLGQEGQYFGPGTRLLVL.

The chain uses TRBV18 and TRBJ1-1; D is uncertain. This CDR3 contains 14 residues. Trimming pared 2 bases from V and 1 base from J, leaving 8 bases between. Germline V lookup: CDR1 KGHSH, CDR2 LQKENI. The CDR3 region is CASSPGSGNTEAFF. CDR3 DNA sequence: TGTGCCAGCTCACCAGGGTCAGGGAACACTGAAGCTTTCTTT.

V is TRBV7-9 and J is TRBJ2-7; possibly TRBD1 or TRBD2 for D (5 bases each). This CDR3 region has 15 residues. The V and J ends lost 2 bases and 3 bases respectively, with 14 bases between them. Looked up from germline, CDR1 is SEHNR and CDR2 is FQNEAQ (reference sequence). CDR3 protein: CASSLIGDGIYEQYF. DNA for the CDR3: TGTGCCAGCAGCTTAATAGGGGACGGAATCTACGAGCAGTACTTC.

This chain joins TRBV6-1 and TRBJ1-2; D remains ambiguous. The V end was cut by 6 bases, the J end by 4 bases, with 9 bases between. Germline values: CDR1 MNHNS, CDR2 SASEGT. The CDR3 totals 12 residues. The CDR3 is CASRTGIYGYTF. CDR3 bases: TGTGCCAGCAGGACTGGGATCTATGGCTACACCTTC.

The chain is built from TRBV28 and TRBJ1-1; D may be TRBD1 (6 bases). The germline CDR1 and CDR2 sequences are MDHEN and SYDVKM. There are 14 residues in the CDR3. V lost 2 bases and J 8 bases, leaving 15 bases between the germline ends. CDR3 in amino acids: CASSLRGGSFEAFF. The CDR3, as DNA: TGTGCCAGCAGTTTAAGAGGGGGATCTTTCGAAGCTTTCTTT. Full variable domain (rest looked up from reference TRBV28 and TRBJ1-1): DVKVTQSSRYLVKRTGEKVFLECVQDMDHENMFWYRQDPGLGLRLIYFSYDVKMKEKGDIPEGYSVSREKKERFSLILESASTNQTSMYLCASSLRGGSFEAFFGQGTRLTVV.

The chain employs TRBV10-3 and TRBJ2-7; 10 nucleotides align to TRBD1. Germline V CDR1 and CDR2: ENHRY, SYGVKD. Unmatched junction bases numbered 4, after V lost 7 bases and J lost 4 bases. CDR3 length equals 13 residues. CDR3 DNA sequence: TGTGCCATCAAGGGACAGGGGCCTTACGAGCAGTACTTC. Translation gives CAIKGQGPYEQYF.